These T cell receptor beta chains were read from a single sample in a study of blood T cell repertoires in COVID-19. Profiling relied on immunoSEQ multiplex PCR, and the TCRdb table lists in-frame clones only, not all of them. This table has tens of thousands of clones, 88% appearing once. Sequenced sample: peripheral blood. The receptor source for this set is a human donor in a cohort sampled during active COVID-19. The CDR3 runs from the conserved cysteine through the conserved F or W. Each record gives: V gene, clone size, D gene, J gene, CDR3 protein, CDR3 DNA. A D gene is named only where the DNA matches it firmly. Clone size is given for some rows only: seen once, a few or many times, or a class if the clone is expanded.

TRBV11-2,once,.,TRBJ1-5,CASSQMGGQPQHF,TGTGCCAGCAGTCAAATGGGGGGTCAGCCCCAGCATTTT
TRBV10-2,.,TRBD2,TRBJ2-3,CASSETGLAGTDTQYF,TGCGCCAGCAGTGAGACCGGACTAGCGGGGACAGATACGCAGTATTTT
TRBV13,.,TRBD1,TRBJ2-7,CASSWMGGQGYEQYF,TGTGCCAGCAGCTGGATGGGAGGACAGGGGTACGAGCAGTACTTC
TRBV5-5,.,.,TRBJ2-1,CASSLSLRNEQFF,TGTGCCAGCAGCTTAAGCTTGCGGAATGAGCAGTTCTTC
TRBV3-1/TRBV3-2,.,TRBD2,TRBJ2-5,CASSGLAGVETQYF,TGTGCCAGCAGCGGACTAGCGGGGGTAGAGACCCAGTACTTC
TRBV30,.,TRBD1,TRBJ1-2,CAWSMKTGGWDGYTF,TGTGCCTGGAGTATGAAGACAGGGGGCTGGGATGGCTACACCTTC
TRBV18,.,.,TRBJ1-2,CASSSRDPNYGYTF,TGTGCCAGCTCTTCGAGGGATCCTAACTATGGCTACACCTTC
TRBV6-5,.,TRBD1,TRBJ1-5,CASSNYRGHQPQHF,TGTGCCAGCAGCAACTACAGGGGCCATCAGCCCCAGCATTTT
TRBV7-6,.,.,TRBJ2-1,CASSPDSYNEQFF,TGTGCCAGCAGCCCAGATTCCTACAATGAGCAGTTCTTC
TRBV6-5,.,.,TRBJ1-1,CASKGLNTEAFF,TGTGCCAGCAAGGGGTTGAACACTGAAGCTTTCTTT
TRBV5-1,once,TRBD2,TRBJ2-3,CASSFPGASGADTQYF,TGCGCCAGCAGCTTCCCGGGAGCTAGCGGAGCAGATACGCAGTATTTT
TRBV2,.,.,TRBJ2-7,CASSELGAKNEQYF,TGTGCCAGCAGTGAACTGGGGGCTAAAAACGAGCAGTACTTC
TRBV15,.,.,TRBJ2-7,CATSRDQAAYEQYF,TGTGCCACCAGCAGAGATCAGGCCGCCTACGAGCAGTACTTC
TRBV19,.,.,TRBJ1-1,CASTPRGQMNTEAFF,TGTGCCAGTACCCCCCGGGGTCAAATGAACACTGAAGCTTTCTTT
TRBV10-3,.,TRBD1,TRBJ1-2,CAISLRSGTGGDYGYTF,TGTGCCATCAGTTTACGATCCGGGACAGGGGGGGACTATGGCTACACCTTC
TRBV25-1,.,.,TRBJ2-7,CASSPGSEQYF,TGTGCCAGCAGTCCGGGGTCCGAGCAGTACTTC
TRBV9,.,.,TRBJ1-4,CASSVVPGVDEKLFF,TGTGCCAGCAGCGTAGTTCCGGGGGTCGACGAAAAACTGTTTTTT
TRBV7-8,.,.,TRBJ2-1,CASTAENEQFF,TGTGCCAGCACTGCCGAGAATGAGCAGTTCTTC
TRBV27,.,TRBD1,TRBJ1-6,CASSLAGQGGSPLHF,TGTGCCAGCAGTTTAGCTGGACAGGGTGGTTCACCCCTCCACTTT
TRBV7-9,.,TRBD2,TRBJ2-2,CASSPRTSGRTGELFF,TGTGCCAGCAGCCCAAGGACTAGCGGACGTACCGGGGAGCTGTTTTTT
TRBV6-4,once,TRBD2,TRBJ2-1,CASSPEAGGPREQFF,TGTGCCAGCAGTCCCGAGGCGGGGGGGCCCCGGGAGCAGTTCTTC
TRBV12-3/TRBV12-4,.,.,TRBJ2-7,CASSPGGYEQYF,TGTGCCAGCAGTCCAGGGGGGTACGAGCAGTACTTC
TRBV6-5,.,TRBD1,TRBJ1-1,CADGFGRDSEAFF,TGTGCCGATGGGTTTGGAAGGGACAGTGAAGCTTTCTTT
TRBV21-1,.,.,TRBJ1-2,CASSKETGTGYTF,TGTGCCAGCAGCAAAGAAACAGGGACTGGCTACACCTTC
TRBV30,few,.,TRBJ1-3,CAWIQVEPLF,TGTGCCTGGATACAGGTCGAACCCCTATTT
TRBV11-1,.,.,TRBJ2-2,CASSSPGSGLTGELFF,TGTGCCAGCAGCTCCCCCGGGAGCGGCCTCACCGGGGAGCTGTTTTTT
TRBV3-1/TRBV3-2,.,TRBD1,TRBJ2-2,CASSRGTGGTGELFF,TGTGCCAGCAGCCGAGGGACAGGGGGTACCGGGGAGCTGTTTTTT
TRBV19,.,TRBD2,TRBJ2-3,CASMDSGGITDTQYF,TGTGCCAGTATGGATAGCGGGGGGATCACAGATACGCAGTATTTT
TRBV6-2/TRBV6-3,.,.,TRBJ1-1,CASSYGGGDTEAFF,TGTGCCAGCAGTTACGGCGGGGGCGACACTGAAGCTTTCTTT
TRBV19,.,TRBD1,TRBJ2-7,CASSIKQGAIYEQYF,TGTGCCAGTAGTATCAAACAGGGGGCAATCTACGAGCAGTACTTC
TRBV15,.,.,TRBJ1-5,CATSRGGDHQPQHF,TGTGCCACCAGCAGAGGGGGGGATCATCAGCCCCAGCATTTT
TRBV2,.,.,TRBJ1-1,CASNEVGHSNTEAFF,TGTGCCAGCAACGAAGTTGGACACTCGAACACTGAAGCTTTCTTT
TRBV6-5,.,TRBD1,TRBJ2-7,CASIRDRGPYEQYF,TGTGCCAGCATACGCGACAGGGGGCCCTACGAGCAGTACTTC
TRBV10-3,few,.,TRBJ2-3,CAISDPSRSDTQYF,TGTGCCATCAGTGACCCATCGAGATCAGATACGCAGTATTTT
TRBV10-2,.,.,TRBJ2-3,CASSADTGLTNTQYF,TGCGCCAGCAGTGCTGATACAGGGTTGACAAATACGCAGTATTTT
TRBV6-5,few,TRBD1,TRBJ2-7,CASRWDRGSSYEQYF,TGTGCCAGCAGATGGGACAGGGGTTCTTCCTACGAGCAGTACTTC
TRBV7-9,.,.,TRBJ1-2,CASSFIVSYGYTF,TGTGCCAGCAGCTTTATCGTGAGCTATGGCTACACCTTC
TRBV11-2,.,.,TRBJ2-3,CASSLGARGTGDTQYF,TGTGCCAGCAGCCTCGGGGCGCGGGGAACGGGAGATACGCAGTATTTT
TRBV5-6,.,TRBD1,TRBJ2-7,CASHRQGVTYEQYF,TGTGCCAGCCACCGTCAGGGGGTCACCTACGAGCAGTACTTC
TRBV6-1,.,.,TRBJ1-2,CASSERTYYGYTF,TGTGCCAGCAGTGAAAGGACTTACTATGGCTACACCTTC
TRBV9,.,TRBD1,TRBJ1-6,CASSKTGGSNSPLHF,TGTGCCAGCAGCAAGACAGGGGGCAGTAATTCACCCCTCCACTTT
TRBV10-3,.,TRBD1,TRBJ1-5,CAISEQGGSNQPQHF,TGTGCCATCAGTGAACAGGGGGGGAGCAATCAGCCCCAGCATTTT
TRBV7-2,once,.,TRBJ1-6,CASSLEVRASPLHF,TGTGCCAGCAGCTTAGAGGTCAGGGCTTCACCCCTCCACTTT
TRBV5-1,.,TRBD1,TRBJ1-1,CASSFQQGAGTEAFF,TGCGCCAGCAGCTTCCAACAGGGGGCTGGCACTGAAGCTTTCTTT
TRBV15,.,TRBD1,TRBJ2-7,CATSPLITTGKYEQYF,TGTGCCACCAGCCCCCTGATTACGACAGGGAAATACGAGCAGTACTTC
TRBV29-1,.,TRBD1,TRBJ1-5,CSGGQGNQPQHF,TGCAGCGGTGGACAGGGTAATCAGCCCCAGCATTTT
TRBV18,.,.,TRBJ2-3,CASSPRVDTDTQYF,TGTGCCAGCTCACCTCGGGTGGACACAGATACGCAGTATTTT
TRBV9,.,TRBD2,TRBJ2-3,CASSARLAGASTDTQYF,TGTGCCAGCAGCGCCAGACTAGCGGGGGCGTCCACAGATACGCAGTATTTT
TRBV4-1,.,.,TRBJ2-3,CASSPGTISTDTQYF,TGCGCCAGCAGCCCCGGGACAATAAGCACAGATACGCAGTATTTT
TRBV9,.,.,TRBJ2-5,CASSVVSTSETQYF,TGTGCCAGCAGCGTAGTTAGCACCAGTGAGACCCAGTACTTC
TRBV12-3/TRBV12-4,once,.,TRBJ1-2,CASSLTVHGYTF,TGTGCCAGCAGCCTGACAGTCCATGGCTACACCTTC